The present TCR beta chain was sequenced within a study of monozygotic twins with inflammatory bowel disease. As for this clonotype: Its cognate antigen is unknown.

Broader study findings: The study supported no single strong signal or clonotype linked to IBD. Variability in patient repertoires may have come partly from differing immunosuppressive treatments. Especially where disease activity was present, IBD patients had fewer clonotypes in common with others than healthy twins did.

The germline V gene encodes CDR1 SGHRS and CDR2 YFSETQ. There are 16 residues in the CDR3. TCRdb re-analyzed the 5' RACE reads; it lists each CDR3 protein once, without DNA. The table lists more than 110,000 distinct CDR3 sequences. The chain links TRBV5-1 to TRBJ2-1; the D call from TCRdb, TRBD2, cannot be confirmed without DNA. The specimen sequenced was blood. The clonotype originates from a human donor with ulcerative colitis or Crohn's disease, or a healthy co-twin of an affected twin (not recorded which). The CDR3 is CASSLLTSGRTNEQFF.